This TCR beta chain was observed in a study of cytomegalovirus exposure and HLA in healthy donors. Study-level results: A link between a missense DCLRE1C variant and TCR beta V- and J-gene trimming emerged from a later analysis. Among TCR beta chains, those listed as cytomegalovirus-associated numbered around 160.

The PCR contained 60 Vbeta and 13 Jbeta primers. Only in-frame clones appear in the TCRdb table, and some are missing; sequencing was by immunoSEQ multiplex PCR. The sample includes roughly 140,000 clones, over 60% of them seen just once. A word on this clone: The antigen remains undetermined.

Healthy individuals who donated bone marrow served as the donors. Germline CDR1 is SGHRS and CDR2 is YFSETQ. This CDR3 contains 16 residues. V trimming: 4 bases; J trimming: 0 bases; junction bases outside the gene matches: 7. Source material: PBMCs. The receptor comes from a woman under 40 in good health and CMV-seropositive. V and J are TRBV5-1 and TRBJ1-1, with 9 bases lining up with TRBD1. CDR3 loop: CASSHGQGSMNTEAFF. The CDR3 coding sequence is TGCGCCAGCAGCCACGGACAGGGGTCCATGAACACTGAAGCTTTCTTT.